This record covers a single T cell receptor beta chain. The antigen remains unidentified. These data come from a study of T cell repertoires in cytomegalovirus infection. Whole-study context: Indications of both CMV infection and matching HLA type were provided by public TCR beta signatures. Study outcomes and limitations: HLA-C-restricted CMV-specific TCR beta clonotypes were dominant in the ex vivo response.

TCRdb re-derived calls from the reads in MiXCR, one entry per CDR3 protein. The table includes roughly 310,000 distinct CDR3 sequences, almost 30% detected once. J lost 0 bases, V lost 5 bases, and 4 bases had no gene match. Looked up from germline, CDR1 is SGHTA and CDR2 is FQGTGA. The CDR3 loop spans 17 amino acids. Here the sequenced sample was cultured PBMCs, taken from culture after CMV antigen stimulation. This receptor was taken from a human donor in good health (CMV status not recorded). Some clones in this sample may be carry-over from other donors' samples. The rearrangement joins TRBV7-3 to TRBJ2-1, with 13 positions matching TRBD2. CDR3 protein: CASSPGLAGTSYNEQFF. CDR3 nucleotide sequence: TGTGCCAGCAGCCCGGGACTAGCGGGGACCTCCTACAATGAGCAGTTCTTC.